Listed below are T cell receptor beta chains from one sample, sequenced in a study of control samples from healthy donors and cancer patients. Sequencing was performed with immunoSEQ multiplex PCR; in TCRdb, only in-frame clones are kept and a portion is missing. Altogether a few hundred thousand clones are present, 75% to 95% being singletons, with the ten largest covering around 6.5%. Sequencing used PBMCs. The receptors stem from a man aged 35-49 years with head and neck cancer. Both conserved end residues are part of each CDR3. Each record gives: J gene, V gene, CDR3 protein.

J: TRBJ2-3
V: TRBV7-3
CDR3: CASSSGTRLAPDTQYF

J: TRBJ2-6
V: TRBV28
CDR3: CASHPGQGSGANVLTF

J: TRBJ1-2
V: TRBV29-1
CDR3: CSVEGAGGSYGYTF

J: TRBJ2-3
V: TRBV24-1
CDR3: CATSDPTGVEDTQYF

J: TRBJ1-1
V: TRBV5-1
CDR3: CASSFGLLPEAFF

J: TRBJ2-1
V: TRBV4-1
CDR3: CASSHQSESEQFF

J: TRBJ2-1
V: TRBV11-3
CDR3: CASSLDPQAYNEQFF

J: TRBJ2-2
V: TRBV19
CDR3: CASLPRENTGELFF

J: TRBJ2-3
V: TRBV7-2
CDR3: CASSLKAGGRDTQYF

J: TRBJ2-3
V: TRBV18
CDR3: CASSSTDTQYF

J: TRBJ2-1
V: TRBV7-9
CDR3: CASSSSRDGLPSYNEQFF

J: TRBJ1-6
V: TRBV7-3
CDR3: CASSLSGGTDSPLHF

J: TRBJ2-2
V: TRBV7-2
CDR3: CASSVYYRNTGELFF

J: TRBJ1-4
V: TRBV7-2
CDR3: CASSSTVATNEKLFF

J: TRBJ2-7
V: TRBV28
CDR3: CASSLRTDTSSYEQYF

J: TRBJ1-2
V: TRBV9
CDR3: CASSVVTQGSGGYTF